The entry below describes one TCR beta chain. The target antigen is unknown. The data are from a study of cytomegalovirus exposure and HLA in healthy donors. Broader study findings: Some highly shared sequence variants likely arose as a pipeline artifact. Relative to equally common others, HLA-associated TCR beta chains showed greater clonal expansion in a later analysis.

This CDR3 has 16 residues. The V gene's germline CDR1 is SNHLY and CDR2 FYNNEI. V gave up 4 bases and J gave up 4 bases; unmatched junction bases: 10. The PCR employed 60 Vbeta primers together with 13 Jbeta primers. The data were produced by immunoSEQ multiplex PCR, yet TCRdb's version contains in-frame clones alone and is incomplete. This table holds roughly 60,000 clones, 77% found once. This chain uses TRBV2 with TRBJ2-1; TRBD2 agrees at 7 bases. The TCR comes from a woman aged 40 to 49 in good health and CMV-seropositive. Sequenced input: PBMCs. The CDR3 loop reads CASSGGGRGEYNEQFF. The CDR3 nucleotides read TGTGCCAGCAGTGGAGGAGGTCGGGGGGAGTACAATGAGCAGTTCTTC.